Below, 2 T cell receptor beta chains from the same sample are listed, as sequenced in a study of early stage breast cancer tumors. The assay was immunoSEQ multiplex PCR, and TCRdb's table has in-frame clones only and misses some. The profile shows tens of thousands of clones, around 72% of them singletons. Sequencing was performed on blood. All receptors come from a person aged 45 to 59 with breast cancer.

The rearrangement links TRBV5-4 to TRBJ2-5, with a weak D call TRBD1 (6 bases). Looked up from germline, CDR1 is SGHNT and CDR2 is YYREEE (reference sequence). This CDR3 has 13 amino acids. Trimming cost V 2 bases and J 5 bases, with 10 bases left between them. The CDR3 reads CASSLHRVETQYF. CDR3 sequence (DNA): TGTGCCAGCAGCTTACACAGGGTTGAGACCCAGTACTTC.

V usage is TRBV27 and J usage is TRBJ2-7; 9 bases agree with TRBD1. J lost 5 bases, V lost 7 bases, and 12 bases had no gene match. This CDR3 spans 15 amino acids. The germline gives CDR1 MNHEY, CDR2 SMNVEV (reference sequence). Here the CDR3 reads CASTSWGQGFHEQYF. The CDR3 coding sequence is TGTGCCAGCACCTCCTGGGGACAGGGTTTCCACGAGCAGTACTTC.